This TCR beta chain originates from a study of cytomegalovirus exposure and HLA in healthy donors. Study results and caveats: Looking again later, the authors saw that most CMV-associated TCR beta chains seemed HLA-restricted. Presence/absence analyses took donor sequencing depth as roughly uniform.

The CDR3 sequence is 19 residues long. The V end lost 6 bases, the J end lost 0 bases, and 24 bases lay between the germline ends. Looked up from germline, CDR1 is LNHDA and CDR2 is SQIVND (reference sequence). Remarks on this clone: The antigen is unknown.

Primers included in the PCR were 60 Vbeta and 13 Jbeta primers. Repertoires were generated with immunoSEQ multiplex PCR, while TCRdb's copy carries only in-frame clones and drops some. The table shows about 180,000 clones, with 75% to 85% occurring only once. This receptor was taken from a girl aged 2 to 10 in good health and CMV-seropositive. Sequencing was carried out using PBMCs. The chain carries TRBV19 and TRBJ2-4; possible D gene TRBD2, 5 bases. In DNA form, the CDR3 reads TGTGCCAGTAGGGTCACCGGGAATTCGGAATTCCTAGCCAAAAACATTCAGTACTTC. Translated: CASRVTGNSEFLAKNIQYF. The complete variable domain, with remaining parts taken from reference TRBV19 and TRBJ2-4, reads DGGITQSPKYLFRKEGQNVTLSCEQNLNHDAMYWYRQDPGQGLRLIYYSQIVNDFQKGDIAEGYSVSREKKESFPLTVTSAQKNPTAFYLCASRVTGNSEFLAKNIQYFGAGTRLSVL.